These 10 T cell receptor beta chains were all obtained from the same sample, sequenced in a study of OX40 agonist ivuxolimab in advanced cancers. The library relied on the immunoSEQ multiplex PCR assay. TCRdb re-hosts the immuneACCESS table, in-frame sequences only. Its copies lack some clones; in the studies checked, an unresolved V gene accounts for under half of them, and the cause for the rest is not known. The sample includes around 76,000 clones, with roughly 89% observed a single time. Of the sample, approximately 3% is held by the ten largest clones. The specimen comprised CD4+ or CD8+ T cells sorted from blood, sampled in a trial of the OX40 agonist ivuxolimab. Receptors originate from an adult with an advanced solid tumor such as melanoma, head and neck, liver or kidney cancer.

This sequence joins TRBV7-8 and TRBJ2-1; the D gene is possibly TRBD2 (6 bases). The CDR3 extends over 15 amino acids. The germline V and J ends were trimmed by 3 bases and 2 bases, with 11 bases remaining between them. CDR1 is SGHVS and CDR2 is FQNEAQ in the germline V gene. The CDR3 here is CASSFLPGAYNEQFF. CDR3 in DNA: TGTGCCAGCAGCTTTCTGCCGGGAGCCTACAATGAGCAGTTCTTC.

V gene TRBV7-9 combines with J gene TRBJ2-2; weak D call: TRBD1 (5 bases). V was shortened by 5 bases and J by 5 bases, with 12 bases between the two germline ends. The CDR3 is made up of 14 amino acids. CDR1 SEHNR and CDR2 FQNEAQ come from the germline V gene (reference sequence). CDR3 loop: CASSPQGLTGELFF. CDR3 sequence (DNA): TGTGCCAGCAGCCCGCAGGGTTTAACCGGGGAGCTGTTTTTT.

The CDR3 DNA sequence: TGTGCCAGCAGCTTAACGAGTTACAATGAGCAGTTCTTC. This translates into CASSLTSYNEQFF. The chain has TRBV7-2 and TRBJ2-1; D uncertain. Germline V CDR1 and CDR2: SGHTA, FQGNSA. V lost 2 bases to trimming and J lost 4 bases, with 6 bases between them. CDR3 length equals 13 residues.

V usage is TRBV7-2 and J usage is TRBJ2-7, with D perhaps matching TRBD1 (5 bases). Between the trimmed V and J ends, which lost 3 bases and 3 bases, there was a span of 18 bases. Germline-derived CDR1 and CDR2 are SGHTA and FQGNSA. The CDR3 loop spans 16 amino acids. DNA for the CDR3: TGTGCCAGCAGCTTCCCTGAGCAGGGCGATGGCTACGAGCAGTACTTC. Translating it yields CASSFPEQGDGYEQYF.

J is TRBJ2-5 and V is TRBV7-3; 7 bases fit TRBD2. Losses at the gene ends were 6 bases for V and 0 bases for J; bases not matched to a gene: 7. CDR1 is SGHTA, CDR2 FQGTGA, per germline. This CDR3 contains 15 residues. This CDR3 is CASRLTGGYQETQYF. CDR3 nucleotides: TGTGCCAGCAGACTGACCGGGGGGTACCAAGAGACCCAGTACTTC. The whole variable domain, filled in from reference TRBV7-3 and TRBJ2-5, reads GAGVSQTPSNKVTEKGKYVELRCDPISGHTALYWYRQSLGQGPEFLIYFQGTGAADDSGLPNDRFFAVRPEGSVSTLKIQRTERGDSAVYLCASRLTGGYQETQYFGPGTRLLVL.

The chain uses TRBV19 and TRBJ2-2, with 9 bases fitting TRBD1. The CDR3 has 17 residues. CDR1 and CDR2 (germline): LNHDA, SQIVND (reference sequence). With 5 bases clipped from V and 4 bases from J, the junction kept 11 bases outside the gene matches. CDR3: CASSDIPGQGLTGELFF. CDR3 bases: TGTGCCAGTAGTGATATCCCGGGACAGGGTCTCACCGGGGAGCTGTTTTTT. Full variable domain (missing parts from reference TRBV19 and TRBJ2-2): DGGITQSPKYLFRKEGQNVTLSCEQNLNHDAMYWYRQDPGQGLRLIYYSQIVNDFQKGDIAEGYSVSREKKESFPLTVTSAQKNPTAFYLCASSDIPGQGLTGELFFGEGSRLTVL.

The V call is TRBV15, the J call TRBJ2-5; 10 bases match TRBD2. Germline V gene sequence: CDR1 LNHNV, CDR2 YYDKDF (reference sequence). The CDR3 runs 17 residues. V shed 1 base, J shed 2 bases, and the junction held 7 bases outside the gene matches. DNA of the CDR3: TGTGCCACCAGCAGAGGGGTACTAGCGGGGATGCAAGAGACCCAGTACTTC. Its translation: CATSRGVLAGMQETQYF.

This clone appeared a single time. J is TRBJ1-2 and V is TRBV28; no clear D. Trimming shortened V by 2 bases and J by 10 bases, and 11 bases separated the two germline ends. The CDR3 covers 12 residues. Germline CDR1 reads MDHEN; CDR2 reads SYDVKM. The CDR3 loop is CASSLGELLYTF. The CDR3 DNA reads as TGTGCCAGCAGTTTAGGTGAATTGCTCTACACCTTC.

The chain is built from TRBV19 and TRBJ1-2; D gene ambiguous. V shed 1 base and J shed 2 bases, with 8 bases lying between them. Germline V gene lookup returns CDR1 LNHDA and CDR2 SQIVND (reference sequence). There are 14 residues in the CDR3. CDR3 bases: TGTGCCAGTAGTATAGGGGCGTCAAACTATGGCTACACCTTC. Its protein is CASSIGASNYGYTF.

The rearrangement links TRBV5-4 to TRBJ2-1; weak D call: TRBD1 (5 bases). Germline V CDR1 and CDR2: SGHNT, YYREEE (reference sequence). The CDR3 totals 13 residues. Between the trimmed V and J ends, which lost 2 bases and 6 bases, there was a span of 9 bases. CDR3 residues: CASSFRQGNEQFF. The CDR3 DNA reads TGTGCCAGCAGCTTCCGGCAGGGCAATGAGCAGTTCTTC.